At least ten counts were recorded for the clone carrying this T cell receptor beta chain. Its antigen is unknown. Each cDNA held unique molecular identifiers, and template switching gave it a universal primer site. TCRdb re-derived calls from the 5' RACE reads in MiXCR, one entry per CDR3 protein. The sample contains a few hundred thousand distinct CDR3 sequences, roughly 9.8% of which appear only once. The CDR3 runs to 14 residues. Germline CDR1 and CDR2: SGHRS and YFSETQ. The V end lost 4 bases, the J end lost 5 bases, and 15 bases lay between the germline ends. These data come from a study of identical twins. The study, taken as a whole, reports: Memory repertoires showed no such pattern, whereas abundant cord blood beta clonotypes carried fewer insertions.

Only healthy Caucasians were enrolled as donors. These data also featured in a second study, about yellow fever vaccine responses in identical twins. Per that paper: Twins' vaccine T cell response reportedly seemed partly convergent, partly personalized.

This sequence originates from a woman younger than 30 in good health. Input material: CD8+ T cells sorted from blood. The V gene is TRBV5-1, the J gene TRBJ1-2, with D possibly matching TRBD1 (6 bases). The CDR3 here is CASSPEQGSYGYTF. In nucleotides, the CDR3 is TGCGCCAGCAGCCCGGAGCAGGGGTCTTATGGCTACACCTTC.